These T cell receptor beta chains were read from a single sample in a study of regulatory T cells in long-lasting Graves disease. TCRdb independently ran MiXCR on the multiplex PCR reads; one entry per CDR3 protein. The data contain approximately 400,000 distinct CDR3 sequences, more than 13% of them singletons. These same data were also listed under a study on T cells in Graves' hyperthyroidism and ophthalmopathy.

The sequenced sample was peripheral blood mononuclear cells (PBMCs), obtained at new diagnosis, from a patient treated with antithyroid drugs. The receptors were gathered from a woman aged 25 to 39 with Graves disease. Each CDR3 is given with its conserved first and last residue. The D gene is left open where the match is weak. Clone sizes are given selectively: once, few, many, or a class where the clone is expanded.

cdr3_nt: TGTGCCAGCAGTCCTACTAGAACGGGGTCAGATACGCAGTATTTT; cdr3_aa: CASSPTRTGSDTQYF; j_call: TRBJ2-3; clone_size: many; d_call: .; cdr3_length: 15; v_call: TRBV28
cdr3_nt: TGCAGCGTACCCGGGACTAGCGGGAGCTTGACGTACCAAGAGACCCAGTACTTC; cdr3_aa: CSVPGTSGSLTYQETQYF; j_call: TRBJ2-5; clone_size: .; d_call: TRBD2; cdr3_length: 18; v_call: TRBV29-1
cdr3_nt: TGTGCCATCAGCCTGAAGGGGGACACTGAAGCTTTCTTT; cdr3_aa: CAISLKGDTEAFF; j_call: TRBJ1-1; clone_size: .; d_call: .; cdr3_length: 13; v_call: TRBV10-3
cdr3_nt: TGCAGTGCCAGGCGGACTGGACCTGGGGAGCAGTACTTC; cdr3_aa: CSARRTGPGEQYF; j_call: TRBJ2-7; clone_size: many; d_call: .; cdr3_length: 13; v_call: TRBV20-1
cdr3_nt: TGCAGCCGTGGGGCGGGAGGAGATACGCAGTATTTT; cdr3_aa: CSRGAGGDTQYF; j_call: TRBJ2-3; clone_size: .; d_call: TRBD2; cdr3_length: 12; v_call: TRBV20-1
cdr3_nt: TGCAGCGTTGAGGGGGACAGGGTGGCCCCCTACGAGCAGTACTTC; cdr3_aa: CSVEGDRVAPYEQYF; j_call: TRBJ2-7; clone_size: few; d_call: TRBD1; cdr3_length: 15; v_call: TRBV29-1
cdr3_nt: TGTGCCAGTAGGGTTCGCGACACCATATATTTT; cdr3_aa: CASRVRDTIYF; j_call: TRBJ1-3; clone_size: .; d_call: .; cdr3_length: 11; v_call: TRBV19
cdr3_nt: TGTGCCAGCAGTTCAAGCTCTGGGGCCAACGTCCTGACTTTC; cdr3_aa: CASSSSSGANVLTF; j_call: TRBJ2-6; clone_size: .; d_call: .; cdr3_length: 14; v_call: TRBV5-8
cdr3_nt: TGTGCCAACAGTCCCCCCGGGGGCCCGAACACTGAAGCTTTCTTT; cdr3_aa: CANSPPGGPNTEAFF; j_call: TRBJ1-1; clone_size: many; d_call: .; cdr3_length: 15; v_call: TRBV28
cdr3_nt: TGCGCCAGCTTAGGGCCCTATGGCTACACCTTC; cdr3_aa: CASLGPYGYTF; j_call: TRBJ1-2; clone_size: many; d_call: .; cdr3_length: 11; v_call: TRBV5-1
cdr3_nt: TGTGCCAGCAGTGAAGGCAGGGGCGCTGAAGCTTTCTTT; cdr3_aa: CASSEGRGAEAFF; j_call: TRBJ1-1; clone_size: many; d_call: .; cdr3_length: 13; v_call: TRBV6-1
cdr3_nt: TGTGCCAGCAGTCGACCGGGACAGGGGTACAAAAACATTCAGTACTTC; cdr3_aa: CASSRPGQGYKNIQYF; j_call: TRBJ2-4; clone_size: many; d_call: TRBD1; cdr3_length: 16; v_call: TRBV12-3/TRBV12-4
cdr3_nt: TGTGCCAGCAGCTTAGATCGGGGCGGGGAGCTGTTTTTT; cdr3_aa: CASSLDRGGELFF; j_call: TRBJ2-2; clone_size: many; d_call: .; cdr3_length: 13; v_call: TRBV11-3
cdr3_nt: TGCAGTGCTAGTCCGAGCTCCGGGACAGATCGTCGATTAACGCAGTATTTT; cdr3_aa: CSASPSSGTDRRLTQYF; j_call: TRBJ2-3; clone_size: many; d_call: TRBD1; cdr3_length: 17; v_call: TRBV20-1
cdr3_nt: TGCGCCAGCAGTACCCTAGATGTGTCCTACGAGCAGTACTTC; cdr3_aa: CASSTLDVSYEQYF; j_call: TRBJ2-7; clone_size: .; d_call: .; cdr3_length: 14; v_call: TRBV10-2
cdr3_nt: TGTGCCTGGAGCGTCGGGGATTATAGCAATCAGCCCCAGCATTTT; cdr3_aa: CAWSVGDYSNQPQHF; j_call: TRBJ1-5; clone_size: few; d_call: .; cdr3_length: 15; v_call: TRBV30
cdr3_nt: TGCAGTGCTCCACGCCCTAGCGGCCAGTCCTACAATGAGCAGTTCTTC; cdr3_aa: CSAPRPSGQSYNEQFF; j_call: TRBJ2-1; clone_size: many; d_call: TRBD2; cdr3_length: 16; v_call: TRBV20-1
cdr3_nt: TGTGCCAGCAGTTTTTCGGGACAGGGTGGCTACGAGCAGTACTTC; cdr3_aa: CASSFSGQGGYEQYF; j_call: TRBJ2-7; clone_size: many; d_call: TRBD1; cdr3_length: 15; v_call: TRBV27
cdr3_nt: TGTGCCAGCAGAGCTTCAGGGCGAGAAAAACTGTTTTTT; cdr3_aa: CASRASGREKLFF; j_call: TRBJ1-4; clone_size: .; d_call: .; cdr3_length: 13; v_call: TRBV27
cdr3_nt: TGTGCTAGTGGGCGCCCCGACAGGGGCCACGAGCAGTACTTC; cdr3_aa: CASGRPDRGHEQYF; j_call: TRBJ2-7; clone_size: .; d_call: TRBD1; cdr3_length: 14; v_call: TRBV12-5
cdr3_nt: TGTGCCACCGCCGACTGGGAGGCCGGGGAGCTGTTTTTT; cdr3_aa: CATADWEAGELFF; j_call: TRBJ2-2; clone_size: few; d_call: .; cdr3_length: 13; v_call: TRBV24-1
cdr3_nt: TGTGCCAAGGGTCCGAGCTCCTACAATGAGCAGTTCTTC; cdr3_aa: CAKGPSSYNEQFF; j_call: TRBJ2-1; clone_size: many; d_call: .; cdr3_length: 13; v_call: TRBV2
cdr3_nt: TGTGCCATCAGCCGGGACACCTCCTACGAGCAGTACTTC; cdr3_aa: CAISRDTSYEQYF; j_call: TRBJ2-7; clone_size: .; d_call: .; cdr3_length: 13; v_call: TRBV10-3
cdr3_nt: TGTGCCAGCAGCTTGAGCGGGATCGCCTACGAGCAGTACTTC; cdr3_aa: CASSLSGIAYEQYF; j_call: TRBJ2-7; clone_size: many; d_call: TRBD2; cdr3_length: 14; v_call: TRBV5-4
cdr3_nt: TGCGCCAGCAGCCAACGGGACTCTTACCTCTACGAGCAGTACTTC; cdr3_aa: CASSQRDSYLYEQYF; j_call: TRBJ2-7; clone_size: many; d_call: .; cdr3_length: 15; v_call: TRBV4-1
cdr3_nt: TGTGCCATCACAGGAGGAGCGCCTCCCTACGAGCAGTACTTC; cdr3_aa: CAITGGAPPYEQYF; j_call: TRBJ2-7; clone_size: .; d_call: .; cdr3_length: 14; v_call: TRBV28
cdr3_nt: TGTGCCAGCAGCTTAGGCCGCGCCGGAAACACCATATATTTT; cdr3_aa: CASSLGRAGNTIYF; j_call: TRBJ1-3; clone_size: few; d_call: .; cdr3_length: 14; v_call: TRBV13
cdr3_nt: TGTGCCAGCCAACAGGGAAGAGCTTTCTTT; cdr3_aa: CASQQGRAFF; j_call: TRBJ1-1; clone_size: few; d_call: .; cdr3_length: 10; v_call: TRBV28
cdr3_nt: TGTGCCAGTACCCAAAGGCAGGGGGCGGGCACCGGGGAGCTGTTTTTT; cdr3_aa: CASTQRQGAGTGELFF; j_call: TRBJ2-2; clone_size: .; d_call: TRBD1; cdr3_length: 16; v_call: TRBV19
cdr3_nt: TGTGCCAGCAGCTTACCGGGGGAAGGTGAGCAGTACTTC; cdr3_aa: CASSLPGEGEQYF; j_call: TRBJ2-7; clone_size: .; d_call: .; cdr3_length: 13; v_call: TRBV11-2
cdr3_nt: TGTGCCACCAGTTCAGGCGGAAACTATGGCTACACCTTC; cdr3_aa: CATSSGGNYGYTF; j_call: TRBJ1-2; clone_size: many; d_call: .; cdr3_length: 13; v_call: TRBV24-1
cdr3_nt: TGTGCCAGCAGCCAAGCACAGGGGGCGGGTTTGAAGACCCAGTACTTC; cdr3_aa: CASSQAQGAGLKTQYF; j_call: TRBJ2-5; clone_size: many; d_call: TRBD1; cdr3_length: 16; v_call: TRBV3-1
cdr3_nt: TGTGCCAGCTCACACCCGCGGGGGCACACCGGGGAGCTGTTTTTT; cdr3_aa: CASSHPRGHTGELFF; j_call: TRBJ2-2; clone_size: many; d_call: .; cdr3_length: 15; v_call: TRBV18